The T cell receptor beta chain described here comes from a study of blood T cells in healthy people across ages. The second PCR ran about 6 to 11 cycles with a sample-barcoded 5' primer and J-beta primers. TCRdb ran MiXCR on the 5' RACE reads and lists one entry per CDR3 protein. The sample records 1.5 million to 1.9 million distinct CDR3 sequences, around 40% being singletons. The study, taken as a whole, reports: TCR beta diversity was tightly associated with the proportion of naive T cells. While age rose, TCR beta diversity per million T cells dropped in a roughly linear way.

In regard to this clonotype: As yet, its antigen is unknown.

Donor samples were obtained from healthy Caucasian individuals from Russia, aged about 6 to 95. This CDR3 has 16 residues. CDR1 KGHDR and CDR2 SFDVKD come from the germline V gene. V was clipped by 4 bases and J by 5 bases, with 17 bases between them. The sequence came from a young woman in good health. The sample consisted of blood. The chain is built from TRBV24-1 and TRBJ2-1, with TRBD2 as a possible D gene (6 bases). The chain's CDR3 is CATSDPIAVFDNEQFF. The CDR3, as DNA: TGTGCCACCAGTGACCCGATAGCGGTGTTTGACAATGAGCAGTTCTTC.